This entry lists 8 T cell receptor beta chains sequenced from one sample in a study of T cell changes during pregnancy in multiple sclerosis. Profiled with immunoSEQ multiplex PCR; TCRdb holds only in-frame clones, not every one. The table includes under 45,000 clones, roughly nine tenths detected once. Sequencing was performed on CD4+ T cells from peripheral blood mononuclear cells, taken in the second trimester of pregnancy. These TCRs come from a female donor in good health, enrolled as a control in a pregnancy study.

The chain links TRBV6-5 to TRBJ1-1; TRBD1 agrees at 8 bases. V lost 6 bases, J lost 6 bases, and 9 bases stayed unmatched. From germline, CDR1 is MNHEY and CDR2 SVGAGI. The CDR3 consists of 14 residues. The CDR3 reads CASSSGGAAAEAFF. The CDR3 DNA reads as TGTGCCAGCAGCTCAGGGGGCGCGGCGGCTGAAGCTTTCTTT.

The CDR3 protein is CASSLQGYSGYTF. The CDR3 nucleotides are TGTGCCAGCAGCTTACAGGGATACTCGGGCTACACCTTC. The V and J genes are TRBV7-9 and TRBJ1-2; possible D gene TRBD1, 5 bases. The CDR3 is 13 amino acids. Trimming stripped 2 bases from V and 8 bases from J, with 12 bases between. Per the germline V gene, CDR1 is SEHNR and CDR2 is FQNEAQ (reference sequence).

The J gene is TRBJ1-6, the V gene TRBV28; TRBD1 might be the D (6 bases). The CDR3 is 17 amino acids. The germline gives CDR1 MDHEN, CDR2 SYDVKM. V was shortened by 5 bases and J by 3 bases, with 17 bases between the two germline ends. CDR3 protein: CASSPTGTKGYNSPLHF. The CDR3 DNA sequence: TGTGCCAGCAGTCCAACCGGGACAAAGGGCTATAATTCACCCCTCCACTTT. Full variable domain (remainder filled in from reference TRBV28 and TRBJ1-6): DVKVTQSSRYLVKRTGEKVFLECVQDMDHENMFWYRQDPGLGLRLIYFSYDVKMKEKGDIPEGYSVSREKKERFSLILESASTNQTSMYLCASSPTGTKGYNSPLHFGNGTRLTVT.

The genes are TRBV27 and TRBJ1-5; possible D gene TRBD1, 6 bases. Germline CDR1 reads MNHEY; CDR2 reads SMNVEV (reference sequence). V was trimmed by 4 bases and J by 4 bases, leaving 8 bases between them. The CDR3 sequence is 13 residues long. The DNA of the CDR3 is TGTGCCAGCAGTTACAGGGAAAATCAGCCCCAGCATTTT. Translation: CASSYRENQPQHF.

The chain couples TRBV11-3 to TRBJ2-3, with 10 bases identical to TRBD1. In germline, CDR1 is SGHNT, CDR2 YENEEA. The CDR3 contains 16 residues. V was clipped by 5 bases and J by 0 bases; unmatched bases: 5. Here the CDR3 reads CASSRSGQGSTDTQYF. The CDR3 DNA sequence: TGTGCCAGCAGCAGATCGGGACAGGGGAGCACAGATACGCAGTATTTT.

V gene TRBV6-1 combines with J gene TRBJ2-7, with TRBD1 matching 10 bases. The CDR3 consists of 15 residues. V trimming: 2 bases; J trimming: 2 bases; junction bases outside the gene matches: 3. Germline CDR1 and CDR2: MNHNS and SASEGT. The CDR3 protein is CASSETGTGAYEQYF. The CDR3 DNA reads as TGTGCCAGCAGTGAAACCGGGACAGGGGCCTACGAGCAGTACTTC.

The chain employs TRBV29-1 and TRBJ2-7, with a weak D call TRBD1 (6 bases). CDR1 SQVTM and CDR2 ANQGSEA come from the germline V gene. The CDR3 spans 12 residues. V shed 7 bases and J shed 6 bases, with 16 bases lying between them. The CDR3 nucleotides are TGCAGCGGAGGGAACAGGGTTGGCGAGCAGTACTTC. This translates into CSGGNRVGEQYF.

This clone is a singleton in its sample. The CDR3 reads CSVADTPQETQYF. The CDR3 coding sequence is TGCAGCGTGGCCGACACGCCCCAAGAGACCCAGTACTTC. V usage is TRBV29-1 and J usage is TRBJ2-5; no firm D call. This CDR3 is built from 13 residues. CDR1 SQVTM and CDR2 ANQGSEA come from the germline V gene. V was shortened by 6 bases and J by 1 base, with 12 bases between the two germline ends.